The 17 T cell receptor beta chains below all came from one sample that was sequenced in a study of control samples from healthy donors and cancer patients. Libraries were prepared by immunoSEQ multiplex PCR; TCRdb keeps only in-frame clonotypes and omits some of them. The sample lists around 120,000 clones, approximately 91% occurring once. The specimen sequenced was blood. The receptors shown here come from a woman aged 18-30 years in good health.

This chain joins TRBV24-1 and TRBJ2-3, with 14 positions matching TRBD2. Germline CDR1 is KGHDR and CDR2 is SFDVKD. With V trimmed by 5 bases and J by 7 bases, 7 bases remained unmatched. The CDR3 contains 16 residues. The CDR3 DNA follows: TGTGCCACCAGTGGATCCGGGACTAGCGGGGGATATACGCAGTATTTT. Protein: CATSGSGTSGGYTQYF.

The chain recombines TRBV3-1 (or the pseudogene TRBV3-2) with TRBJ2-7, with 10 bases matching TRBD2. This CDR3 has 14 amino acids. The V gene end was trimmed by 4 bases and the J gene end by 3 bases; junction bases not matched to a gene: 3. From germline, CDR1 is LGHDT and CDR2 YNNKEL (reference sequence). The CDR3 here is CASSPSGRGYEQYF. CDR3 nucleotide sequence: TGTGCCAGCAGCCCCAGCGGGAGGGGCTACGAGCAGTACTTC.

V and J are TRBV15 and TRBJ2-7, with 8 bases fitting TRBD1. Trimming took 1 base from V and 5 from J; bases not matched to a gene: 4. The CDR3 is 14 amino acids. Germline V CDR1 and CDR2: LNHNV, YYDKDF (reference sequence). The CDR3 DNA reads as TGTGCCACCAGCAGAGCTCAGGGGGCCCACGAGCAGTACTTC. Amino acids: CATSRAQGAHEQYF.

This sequence joins TRBV9 and TRBJ2-3; 14 bases are a match to TRBD2. V was pared by 3 bases and J by 4 bases, with 4 bases of the junction left unmatched. This CDR3 region has 16 residues. Per germline, CDR1 SGDLS and CDR2 YYNGEE. CDR3 sequence reads: CASSGTSGGRADTQYF. The CDR3 nucleotides read TGTGCCAGCAGCGGGACTAGCGGGGGGCGAGCAGATACGCAGTATTTT.

This clone was observed a single time. The chain links TRBV6-6 to TRBJ1-2; possible D gene TRBD1, 5 bases. The CDR3 contains 14 residues. The V gene lost 0 bases and the J gene lost 2 bases, with 7 bases spanning the gap. The germline CDR1 and CDR2 sequences are MNHNY and SVGAGI (reference sequence). The CDR3 sequence: CASSYSEGNYGYTF. The CDR3 DNA is TGTGCCAGCAGTTACTCTGAGGGGAACTATGGCTACACCTTC.

The rearrangement joins TRBV5-1 to TRBJ2-1; 9 bases are shared with TRBD2. The CDR3 has 12 amino acids. V trimming: 6 bases; J trimming: 11 bases; junction bases outside the gene matches: 6. Germline CDR1 reads SGHRS; CDR2 reads YFSETQ. The CDR3 bases are TGCGCCAGCACCCCGACTAGCGGAAAGCAGTTCTTC. Its translation is CASTPTSGKQFF.

The chain carries TRBV4-2 and TRBJ1-4, with a weak D call TRBD1 (6 bases). The CDR3 totals 15 residues. The V gene's germline CDR1 is LGHNA and CDR2 YNFKEQ. V was pared by 8 bases and J by 2 bases, with 15 bases between. The CDR3 region is CASAPQQGTNEKLFF. CDR3 sequence (DNA): TGTGCCAGCGCCCCTCAGCAGGGGACTAATGAAAAACTGTTTTTT.

The gene calls are TRBV6-5 and TRBJ1-2; 11 bases agree with TRBD1. Unmatched junction bases numbered 6, after V lost 2 bases and J lost 4 bases. CDR1 and CDR2 (germline): MNHEY, SVGAGI. CDR3 length: 16 residues. In nucleotides, the CDR3 is TGTGCCAGCAGTTACCTACGGACAGGGGGCGGCTATGGCTACACCTTC. Amino acids: CASSYLRTGGGYGYTF.

This chain connects TRBV19 to TRBJ1-1; D is undetermined. V was shortened by 7 bases and J by 6 bases, with 15 bases between the two germline ends. CDR1 is LNHDA and CDR2 is SQIVND in the germline V gene (reference sequence). The CDR3 loop spans 13 amino acids. The CDR3 loop reads CASTLYKGSEAFF. As DNA, the CDR3 is TGTGCCAGTACCCTTTATAAGGGCTCTGAAGCTTTCTTT.

The rearrangement joins TRBV6-2 or TRBV6-3 to TRBJ2-2; D gene unclear. Germline V gene sequence: CDR1 MNHEY, CDR2 SVGEGT. The CDR3 runs to 12 residues. Trimming left V 4 bases short and J 5 bases short, with 5 bases between. CDR3 amino acids: CASSWWTGELFF. CDR3 DNA sequence: TGTGCCAGCAGTTGGTGGACCGGGGAGCTGTTTTTT.

This rearrangement joins TRBV5-4 to TRBJ1-2; D is unresolved. CDR1 and CDR2 from the germline V gene are SGHNT and YYREEE (reference sequence). Trimming stripped 4 bases from V and 6 bases from J, with 13 bases between. This CDR3 is built from 13 residues. Here the CDR3 reads CASSPAGWDGYTF. CDR3 sequence (DNA): TGTGCCAGCAGCCCTGCTGGGTGGGATGGCTACACCTTC.

This clone came up once. The gene calls are TRBV28 and TRBJ2-5; D not resolved. CDR3 length: 11 amino acids. The V gene lost 9 bases and the J gene lost 6 bases, with 11 bases spanning the gap. CDR1 and CDR2 (germline): MDHEN, SYDVKM. The CDR3 nucleotides are TGTGCCAGTATAAGTGGAAAGACCCAGTACTTC. Translation gives CASISGKTQYF.

This chain connects TRBV12-5 to TRBJ1-1, with D unresolved. Germline CDR1 and CDR2: LGHNT and FRNRAP. This CDR3 is built from 16 residues. V shed 1 base and J shed 3 bases, with 15 bases lying between them. The CDR3 DNA follows: TGTGCTAGTGGTTTGGAACCAGACGGGATCCACACTGAAGCTTTCTTT. Translating gives CASGLEPDGIHTEAFF.

This CDR3 reads CASRTGQSPLHF. The CDR3 DNA follows: TGTGCCAGTAGGACAGGGCAGTCACCCCTCCACTTT. This chain uses TRBV28 with TRBJ1-6, with 8 bases aligning to TRBD1. Germline lookup yields CDR1 MDHEN and CDR2 SYDVKM. The trim removed 9 bases at V and 10 bases at J, leaving 5 bases unmatched. The CDR3 totals 12 residues.

The chain joins TRBV7-3 to TRBJ2-3; a possible D gene is TRBD1 (6 bases). V was clipped by 4 bases and J by 0 bases, with 11 bases between them. The CDR3 is made up of 15 amino acids. Germline V gene lookup returns CDR1 SGHTA and CDR2 FQGTGA. The CDR3: CASSSTGYSTDTQYF. In DNA, the CDR3 is TGTGCCAGCAGCTCAACAGGGTATAGCACAGATACGCAGTATTTT.

V and J are TRBV12-5 and TRBJ2-5; 10 bases are shared with TRBD2. In germline, CDR1 is LGHNT, CDR2 FRNRAP. The CDR3 length is 14 residues. V lost 5 bases to trimming and J lost 5 bases; unmatched junction nucleotides: 5. CDR3 region: CASGLAGVTETQYF. Written as DNA, the CDR3 is TGTGCTAGTGGTCTAGCGGGGGTTACGGAGACCCAGTACTTC.

The V call is TRBV7-9, the J call TRBJ2-3, with 8 bases identical to TRBD1. Trimming took 7 bases from V and 4 from J; bases not matched to a gene: 7. CDR3 length: 14 residues. Germline V gene data show CDR1 as SEHNR and CDR2 as FQNEAQ (reference sequence). CDR3 region: CASIRTGSSDTQYF. The CDR3 DNA reads as TGTGCCAGCATCAGGACAGGGTCATCAGATACGCAGTATTTT.